The 21 T cell receptor beta chains below come from one sample, sequenced in a study of shared clonotypes between healthy human individuals. Clones were sequenced by immunoSEQ multiplex PCR, and TCRdb holds only the in-frame ones, with some missing. The data contain about a million clones, approximately 80% of them singletons. The sequencing input was memory CD4+ T cells sorted from blood. Stated subset: CD45RA-negative fraction. These receptors all stem from a man younger than 35 in good health.

This rearrangement joins TRBV5-1 to TRBJ2-5, with D perhaps given as TRBD1 or TRBD2 (6 bases each). The ends were cut back, 0 bases at V and 2 bases at J, with 14 bases in the middle. CDR1 is SGHRS and CDR2 is YFSETQ in the germline V gene. The CDR3 has 16 amino acids. CDR3 nucleotide sequence: TGCGCCAGCAGCTTGGCCACAGGGAGGAGGCAAGAGACCCAGTACTTC. Its protein product is CASSLATGRRQETQYF.

In DNA, the CDR3 is TGTGCCAGCAGTTTACGGGGACAGGGACCCTACGAGCAGTACTTC. Protein: CASSLRGQGPYEQYF. The chain couples TRBV27 to TRBJ2-7; 9 bases map to TRBD1. CDR3 length: 15 residues. V gave up 2 bases and J gave up 2 bases; unmatched junction bases: 4. Germline loops: CDR1 MNHEY, CDR2 SMNVEV (reference sequence).

The chain combines TRBV10-3 with TRBJ1-4; the match to TRBD1 covers 7 bases. V dropped 10 bases and J dropped 4; count of bases not matched to a gene: 9. The CDR3 length is 14 residues. From germline, CDR1 is ENHRY and CDR2 SYGVKD. The DNA for the CDR3 is TGTGCCACGAACCCCGGGACAGTTAATGAAAAACTGTTTTTT. Protein: CATNPGTVNEKLFF.

Details on this clone: Other DNA sequences in the same sample also yield this CDR3. The chain employs TRBV19 and TRBJ1-3; 7 bases agree with TRBD1. Germline CDR1 and CDR2: LNHDA and SQIVND (reference sequence). The CDR3 loop spans 13 amino acids. V gave up 8 bases and J gave up 1 base; unmatched junction bases: 2. DNA for the CDR3: TGTGCCAGTCGCAGGGGGTCTGGAAACACCATATATTTT. Its translation is CASRRGSGNTIYF.

V is TRBV19 and J is TRBJ2-3; 8 nucleotides align to TRBD1. This CDR3 region has 17 residues. CDR1 is LNHDA, CDR2 SQIVND, per germline (reference sequence). The J segment lost 0 bases and the V segment lost 5 bases, leaving 10 bases of the junction unmatched. The CDR3 protein is CASSPFGQGASTDTQYF. CDR3 nucleotide sequence: TGTGCCAGTAGTCCATTTGGACAGGGCGCTAGCACAGATACGCAGTATTTT.

The rearrangement joins TRBV29-1 to TRBJ2-1, with TRBD2 identical over 9 bases. Germline V lookup: CDR1 SQVTM, CDR2 ANQGSEA. Trimming took 4 bases from V and 3 from J; bases not matched to a gene: 10. This CDR3 spans 16 amino acids. The CDR3 bases are TGCAGCGTTGTGGGACTCGCGGGGGGGAGCTACAATGAGCAGTTCTTC. It is translated as CSVVGLAGGSYNEQFF.

The chain uses TRBV5-1 and TRBJ1-1, with a weak D call TRBD1 (5 bases). CDR1 is SGHRS, CDR2 YFSETQ, per germline. The V gene lost 3 bases and the J gene lost 1 base, with 13 bases spanning the gap. CDR3 length: 15 residues. The CDR3 protein is CASSYQSGGNTEAFF. The CDR3 nucleotides read TGCGCCAGCAGCTACCAATCGGGGGGGAACACTGAAGCTTTCTTT.

This chain uses TRBV7-9 with TRBJ2-7; no clear D gene. Trimming pared 10 bases from V and 1 base from J, leaving 17 bases between. Germline CDR1 is SEHNR and CDR2 is FQNEAQ (reference sequence). The CDR3 extends over 14 amino acids. CDR3 in DNA: TGTGCCAACTATTGGGCAGGTGTTTCCTACGAGCAGTACTTC. Translated, it gives CANYWAGVSYEQYF.

V usage is TRBV18 and J usage is TRBJ2-1; tentative D call: TRBD1 (6 bases). Trimming cost V 0 bases and J 5 bases, with 14 bases left between them. The CDR3 runs 16 residues. Germline assignment: CDR1 KGHSH and CDR2 LQKENI. CDR3 DNA: TGTGCCAGCTCACCACCGAGAGGGGGTGACGACAATGAGCAGTTCTTC. Translated: CASSPPRGGDDNEQFF. The variable domain in full, completed from reference TRBV18 and TRBJ2-1, reads NAGVMQNPRHLVRRRGQEARLRCSPMKGHSHVYWYRQLPEEGLKFMVYLQKENIIDESGMPKERFSAEFPKEGPSILRIQQVVRGDSAAYFCASSPPRGGDDNEQFFGPGTRLTVL.

On this clone itself: The same CDR3 is also encoded by other DNA sequences in this sample. The chain joins TRBV18 to TRBJ1-2; a weak D match, TRBD1 (5 bases). Trimming cost V 3 bases and J 1 base, with 6 bases left between them. Germline-derived CDR1 and CDR2 are KGHSH and LQKENI. The CDR3 totals 13 residues. Here the CDR3 reads CASSPGDNYGYTF. The CDR3 region has the DNA TGTGCCAGCTCACCGGGGGATAACTATGGCTACACCTTC.

This clone was counted once. This clone may be a read error of a much larger clone one base away. The chain employs TRBV7-9 and TRBJ2-2; a possible D gene is TRBD2 (6 bases). The CDR3 totals 14 residues. From germline, CDR1 is SEHNR and CDR2 FQNEAQ (reference sequence). Between the trimmed V and J ends, which lost 3 bases and 4 bases, there was a span of 9 bases. The CDR3 DNA reads as TGTGCCAGCAGCTTTGGGGGGAGCACCGGGGAGCTGTTTTTT. It translates to CASSFGGSTGELFF. Looking up the rest from reference TRBV7-9 and TRBJ2-2 gives the full variable domain: DTGVSQNPRHKITKRGQNVTFRCDPISEHNRLYWYRQTLGQGPEFLTYFQNEAQLEKSRLLSDRFSAERPKGSFSTLEIQRTEQGDSAMYLCASSFGGSTGELFFGEGSRLTVL.

The chain joins TRBV1 to TRBJ2-3; TRBD2 is the table's D call, not checked against the DNA. TRBV1 is termed a pseudogene. This CDR3 is built from 18 residues. DNA of the CDR3: TGCACCAGCAGCCAACCCCCGGAGGGGGGGGAAGACACAGATACGCAGTATTTT. Translation: CTSSQPPEGGEDTDTQYF.

A single count supports this clone. The chain carries TRBV10-3 and TRBJ2-2, with a weak D call TRBD1 (6 bases). There are 14 residues in the CDR3. Germline V gene lookup returns CDR1 ENHRY and CDR2 SYGVKD. Trimming shortened V by 4 bases and J by 2 bases, and 8 bases separated the two germline ends. Written as DNA, the CDR3 is TGTGCCATCAGTGTGGACAGAAACACCGGGGAGCTGTTTTTT. This sequence encodes CAISVDRNTGELFF.

The gene calls are TRBV5-1 and TRBJ2-5, with 8 bases that match TRBD2. J lost 2 bases, V lost 5 bases, and 8 bases had no gene match. Germline CDR1 reads SGHRS; CDR2 reads YFSETQ. The CDR3 is made up of 15 amino acids. The CDR3 DNA sequence: TGCGCCAGCAGTCCGGGACTAGACCATCAAGAGACCCAGTACTTC. Protein sequence: CASSPGLDHQETQYF.

V usage is TRBV9 and J usage is TRBJ2-3; D possibly corresponds to TRBD1 (5 bases). The length of the CDR3 is 15 residues. Trimming removed 4 bases from V and 0 bases from J, with 12 bases in between. The germline gives CDR1 SGDLS, CDR2 YYNGEE. The CDR3, as DNA: TGTGCCAGCAGCCCTGGACAAGCTAGCACAGATACGCAGTATTTT. Residues: CASSPGQASTDTQYF.

The CDR3 DNA reads TGTGCCAGCAGTCACGAGGGGACAGTTGGTGGCTACACCTTC. The encoded protein is CASSHEGTVGGYTF. The chain employs TRBV6-5 and TRBJ1-2; 7 nucleotides agree with TRBD1. CDR3 length: 14 amino acids. J lost 7 bases, V lost 5 bases, and 10 bases had no gene match. Germline values: CDR1 MNHEY, CDR2 SVGAGI.

About this clone: It may be a read error: a sequence one base away is much more abundant. This sequence joins TRBV7-9 and TRBJ2-5; no clear D gene. CDR1 is SEHNR, CDR2 FQNEAQ, per germline (reference sequence). This CDR3 is built from 11 residues. The V gene lost 8 bases and the J gene lost 2 bases, with 6 bases spanning the gap. In DNA, the CDR3 is TGTGCCAGCTCCGGGCAAGAGACCCAGTACTTC. Amino acids: CASSGQETQYF.

This chain joins TRBV5-1 and TRBJ2-1; TRBD2 matches 8 bases. The CDR3 sequence is 17 residues long. The J segment lost 8 bases and the V segment lost 0 bases, leaving 13 bases of the junction unmatched. CDR1 is SGHRS and CDR2 is YFSETQ in the germline V gene. CDR3 nucleotides: TGCGCCAGCAGCTTGGAAAGAAGCGGGAGTATTGGAGATGAGCAGTTCTTC. This encodes CASSLERSGSIGDEQFF.

The chain recombines TRBV29-1 with TRBJ1-4, with no clear D. CDR1 SQVTM and CDR2 ANQGSEA come from the germline V gene. This CDR3 comprises 12 residues. V was shortened by 8 bases and J by 3 bases, with 10 bases between the two germline ends. CDR3 in DNA: TGCAGCACCCGGGCTTCTAATGAAAAACTGTTTTTT. It is translated as CSTRASNEKLFF.

The V gene is TRBV11-2, the J gene TRBJ1-1; 7 bases line up with TRBD1. The germline CDR1 and CDR2 sequences are SGHAT and FQNNGV. Unmatched junction bases numbered 12, after V lost 6 bases and J lost 2 bases. There are 16 residues in the CDR3. CDR3 loop: CASRDNRGRRNTEAFF. Here the CDR3 DNA reads TGTGCCAGCAGAGACAACAGGGGCCGGAGAAACACTGAAGCTTTCTTT.

The rearrangement uses TRBV10-3 and TRBJ2-7; tentatively, D is TRBD2 (6 bases). Germline V lookup: CDR1 ENHRY, CDR2 SYGVKD. The CDR3 sequence is 14 residues long. The V gene lost 6 bases and the J gene lost 3 bases, with 15 bases spanning the gap. CDR3 coding DNA: TGTGCCATCAGAGCACGGGAGAACCTCTACGAGCAGTACTTC. Translated, it gives CAIRARENLYEQYF.